The clone carrying this T cell receptor (beta chain) has just a few counts. Its antigen is not known. Produced via immunoSEQ multiplex PCR; TCRdb's table is partial and in-frame only. The sample has about 6,800 clones, roughly 44% seen once. This sample is drawn from a study of T cells in localized non-small cell lung cancer. The CDR3 contains 12 residues. V was pared by 1 base and J by 5 bases, with 5 bases between. Regarding the study as a whole: Adjacent uninvolved lung had the highest clonality, suggesting focused antigen responses.

The gene calls are TRBV6-7 and TRBJ2-5, with D perhaps matching TRBD1 or TRBD2 (5 bases each). TRBV6-7 is assigned to the ORF class and has an uncertain function. The clonotype comes from a man aged 40 to 70 with stage I lung adenocarcinoma. The sample in question was lymph node tissue, obtained before any cancer treatment. The CDR3 sequence: CASSYWGETQYF. The CDR3 region has the DNA TGTGCCAGCAGTTACTGGGGGGAGACCCAGTACTTC.